The entry below gives a single T cell receptor beta chain sequence along with its context. The antigen it recognizes is unknown. The sample holds no much larger clone one base away, and base qualities are not on file. These data are taken from a study of blood T cell repertoires in COVID-19 (dated by TCRdb to the early 2020s). Notes on the research overall: The collaborator samples originated in the United States, Italy and Spain and spanned the acute and convalescent phases of COVID-19. HLA class I and class II types, where available, came from metadata supplied by the sample provider rather than from assay-based typing. The prospective study material was composed of cDNA or gDNA derived from T cells, B-cell-depleted T cells, or PBMCs. Nearly every sample came with metadata listing a de-identified subject ID, COVID-19 status, age in years and sex. Samples were obtained from the ongoing ImmuneRACE study (first 160 participants) and from 1,254 subjects provided by 6 global collaborators. A freely available public database, intended as a resource for researchers studying the immune response to SARS-CoV-2, is where the repertoires were released. Deeply sampled blood TCRbeta repertoires from subjects exposed to, actively infected with, or recovered from COVID-19 were included in the dataset. Overall study results and their limits: The amount of clinical and demographic metadata varied by source and participant and was provided uncurated.

There are 15 amino acids in the CDR3, from cysteine to phenylalanine inclusive. CDR3 DNA only is kept here, 45 bases in frame from base 1. For CDR1 and CDR2, the germline V gene (reference sequence) lists LNHDA and SQIVND. V lost 4 bases and J lost 3 bases; the stretch between them is 14 bases long. The immunoSEQ Assay, a bias-controlled multiplex PCR, was used to amplify TCRbeta CDR3 regions from genomic DNA. In the authors' own workflow: Nucleated cell counts per sample were estimated from amplification of reference gene primers within the assay. To quantify the absolute abundance of each unique TCRbeta CDR3 rearrangement, sequence reads were collapsed and filtered. Productive Simpson clonality was computed per sample as the square root of Simpson's diversity index over productive rearrangements. The table comes from immuneACCESS by way of TCRdb, which keeps in-frame sequences with V and J called. Part of the clones is missing from these tables; in studies checked, under half for an unresolved V gene and the rest for unknown reasons. V and J calls and clone size follow that table, whereas D and trimming were derived from the DNA. Present in this sample are roughly 250,000 clones, 65% to 80% of which were seen just once. The top ten constitute 4% of the sample.

Collaborating institutions collected whole blood in K2EDTA tubes following their own protocols. Collaborator samples were shipped for TCRbeta analysis as frozen whole blood, isolated PBMCs, or DNA extracted from either sample type. The TCR sequence derives from a woman aged 35 to 49 with active or convalescent COVID-19. Recombination joined TRBV19 with TRBJ2-3; TRBD2 could be the D gene, as 5 bases match. The specimen was peripheral blood. The DNA is as follows: TGTGCCAGTAGTAGGGTGCCTTCGGGGACAGATACGCAGTATTTT. Its protein reads: CASSRVPSGTDTQYF.